The clone carrying this T cell receptor (beta chain) occurred a few times. Antigen: not known. Running of the v3.0 immunoSEQ assay took place at survey level. Measured with immunoSEQ multiplex PCR; TCRdb has only the in-frame clones, and not every one. The data show 25,000 to 35,000 clones, about 90% seen once. The data originate from a study of long-term antiretroviral therapy in people with HIV. Study context: Collection of the earliest samples took place about a decade ahead of the 2015 immediate-ART recommendation. General study points: Among HIV repertoires, CDR3 length ranges were narrower than those of controls. Missing from the dataset were any data on ART adherence, viral resistance or therapy changes.

This CDR3 region has 13 residues. Germline loops: CDR1 SNHLY, CDR2 FYNNEI. Trimming took 4 bases from V and 5 from J, leaving 9 bases between them. The sequences come from unsorted PBMCs, collected 2 years after starting antiretroviral therapy. This clonotype was obtained from a man aged 50-60 years with HIV. This rearrangement joins TRBV2 to TRBJ1-5; D is possibly TRBD1 (6 bases). DNA of the CDR3: TGTGCCAGCAGTGGACAGGTGCATCAGCCCCAGCATTTT. The encoded protein is CASSGQVHQPQHF. The full variable domain, completed using reference TRBV2 and TRBJ1-5, is EPEVTQTPSHQVTQMGQEVILRCVPISNHLYFYWYRQILGQKVEFLVSFYNNEISEKSEIFDDQFSVERPDGSNFTLKIRSTKLEDSAMYFCASSGQVHQPQHFGDGTRLSIL.